A single sample is the source of the 21 T cell receptor beta chains below, sequenced in a study of T cells in localized non-small cell lung cancer. Clones were sequenced by immunoSEQ multiplex PCR, and TCRdb holds only the in-frame ones, with some missing. The profile shows 90,000 to 100,000 clones, under 95% of them singletons. Material: PBMCs, obtained before any cancer treatment. These TCRs come from a woman aged 40-69 years with stage II squamous cell lung carcinoma.

The chain uses TRBV7-8 and TRBJ2-3; 10 nucleotides match TRBD1. There are 16 residues in the CDR3. From germline, CDR1 is SGHVS and CDR2 FQNEAQ. J was trimmed by 2 bases and V by 5 bases; bases with no gene match: 7. The CDR3 here is CASSPGQGQATDTQYF. CDR3 coding DNA: TGTGCCAGCAGCCCGGGACAGGGGCAGGCCACAGATACGCAGTATTTT.

In nucleotides, the CDR3 is TGTGCCTGGAGTATCCGGGGCCAGCCCCAGCATTTT. Residues: CAWSIRGQPQHF. This chain connects TRBV30 to TRBJ1-5, with TRBD1 as a possible D gene (5 bases). Trimming cost V 2 bases and J 7 bases, with 9 bases left between them. Germline V gene lookup returns CDR1 GTSNPN and CDR2 SVGIG (reference sequence). This CDR3 region has 12 residues.

The chain carries TRBV5-4 and TRBJ1-1; no firm D call. This CDR3 has 16 residues. Trimming left V 7 bases short and J 0 bases short, with 19 bases between. The germline V gene encodes CDR1 SGHNT and CDR2 YYREEE (reference sequence). CDR3 sequence: CASGLSAGKVNTEAFF. Written as DNA, the CDR3 is TGTGCCAGCGGACTCAGTGCTGGTAAGGTGAACACTGAAGCTTTCTTT.

The chain recombines TRBV9 with TRBJ1-4; D gene unclear. V lost 0 bases to trimming and J lost 1 base, with 7 bases between them. CDR1 and CDR2 from the germline V gene are SGDLS and YYNGEE. There are 15 residues in the CDR3. CDR3 residues: CASSVGIVTNEKLFF. In DNA form, the CDR3 reads TGTGCCAGCAGCGTAGGGATCGTAACTAATGAAAAACTGTTTTTT.

The CDR3 DNA follows: TGTGCCAGCAGTGAAGCGTTGGGTAGGGGTTTCTTT. Translating it yields CASSEALGRGFF. V is TRBV6-1 and J is TRBJ1-1; possibly TRBD1 for D (5 bases). Looked up from germline, CDR1 is MNHNS and CDR2 is SASEGT. V dropped 0 bases and J dropped 13 bases, with 12 bases sitting between them. CDR3 size: 12 residues.

The chain carries TRBV6-6 and TRBJ1-5; the D is unclear. CDR3 size: 13 residues. V was cut by 7 bases and J by 0 bases, with 7 bases left in between. Germline V CDR1 and CDR2: MNHNY, SVGAGI (reference sequence). CDR3 coding DNA: TGTGCCAGCACGTCGGTTAGCAATCAGCCCCAGCATTTT. It encodes CASTSVSNQPQHF.

The chain carries TRBV12-5 and TRBJ2-7; 10 bases match TRBD1. Germline CDR1 is LGHNT and CDR2 is FRNRAP. This CDR3 has 15 amino acids. With V trimmed by 4 bases and J by 5 bases, 8 bases remained unmatched. CDR3 DNA sequence: TGTGCTAGTGGTTCGCCCGGGACAGGGGAGCACGAGCAGTACTTC. It codes for CASGSPGTGEHEQYF.

This chain connects TRBV6-5 to TRBJ1-2; D perhaps matches TRBD1 (6 bases). Trimming cost V 2 bases and J 7 bases, with 17 bases left between them. CDR3 length: 15 residues. Germline V gives CDR1 MNHEY, CDR2 SVGAGI. The CDR3 DNA is TGTGCCAGCAGTTACGGCGGGGGGCGGTTGCGTGGCTACACCTTC. Its protein product is CASSYGGGRLRGYTF.

The CDR3 bases are TGTGCCAGCAGCTTGTCTTTGCGGAGCTCCTACGAGCAGTACTTC. Its translation is CASSLSLRSSYEQYF. The chain is built from TRBV5-6 and TRBJ2-7; D gene ambiguous. Trimming pared 1 base from V and 0 bases from J, leaving 11 bases between. In germline, CDR1 is SGHDT, CDR2 YYEEEE. This CDR3 region has 15 residues.

This chain joins TRBV7-9 and TRBJ2-1, with D tentatively TRBD2 (6 bases). The CDR3 runs to 16 residues. With 5 bases removed from V and 3 bases from J, the gap between germline ends came to 17 bases. Germline loops: CDR1 SEHNR, CDR2 FQNEAQ (reference sequence). CDR3 sequence reads: CASSPIRGRHYNEQFF. DNA of the CDR3: TGTGCCAGCAGCCCTATCCGGGGGAGACACTACAATGAGCAGTTCTTC.

The V gene is TRBV2, the J gene TRBJ1-2, with 7 bases that match TRBD1. Germline V gene sequence: CDR1 SNHLY, CDR2 FYNNEI. This CDR3 contains 15 residues. V dropped 6 bases and J dropped 4; count of bases not matched to a gene: 11. The CDR3 here is CASSPQQTGSYGYTF. CDR3 bases: TGTGCCAGCAGCCCCCAACAGACAGGGAGCTATGGCTACACCTTC. Supplemented by reference TRBV2 and TRBJ1-2, the full variable domain reads EPEVTQTPSHQVTQMGQEVILRCVPISNHLYFYWYRQILGQKVEFLVSFYNNEISEKSEIFDDQFSVERPDGSNFTLKIRSTKLEDSAMYFCASSPQQTGSYGYTFGSGTRLTVV.

J is TRBJ1-4 and V is TRBV4-1; 8 nucleotides line up with TRBD1. Germline V lookup: CDR1 MGHRA, CDR2 YSYEKL. V trimming: 1 base; J trimming: 8 bases; junction bases outside the gene matches: 6. This CDR3 region has 15 residues. The CDR3 reads CASSQVQGVLEKLFF. The CDR3 DNA reads TGCGCCAGCAGCCAAGTACAGGGGGTTTTGGAAAAACTGTTTTTT.

The rearrangement uses TRBV5-1 and TRBJ2-1; D is uncertain. V lost 0 bases and J lost 8, with 9 bases in between. The CDR3 runs to 13 residues. The V gene's germline CDR1 is SGHRS and CDR2 YFSETQ. Here the CDR3 reads CASSLGLPDEQFF. CDR3 coding DNA: TGCGCCAGCAGCTTGGGTCTCCCCGATGAGCAGTTCTTC.

The chain couples TRBV5-8 to TRBJ1-2, with TRBD1 matching 7 bases. The germline CDR1 and CDR2 sequences are SGHTS and YDEGEE. The CDR3 spans 15 residues. The ends lost 4 bases at V and 0 bases at J; junction bases unmatched: 6. The CDR3 DNA follows: TGTGCCAGCAGCATCCGGGACAGAGCTAACTATGGCTACACCTTC. It translates to CASSIRDRANYGYTF.

The chain employs TRBV19 and TRBJ2-7; tentative D call: TRBD2 (6 bases). The V gene lost 3 bases and the J gene lost 6 bases, with 12 bases spanning the gap. The CDR3 is 13 residues long. Per germline, CDR1 LNHDA and CDR2 SQIVND (reference sequence). In DNA form, the CDR3 reads TGTGCCAGTAGTATGGGAGGCTCCGGCGAGCAGTACTTC. Translating it yields CASSMGGSGEQYF.

This clone was detected once. This chain connects TRBV5-4 to TRBJ1-2; D call uncertain. Trimming cost V 0 bases and J 3 bases, with 6 bases left between them. Germline lookup yields CDR1 SGHNT and CDR2 YYREEE (reference sequence). The CDR3 sequence is 13 residues long. CDR3 region: CASSLDSDYGYTF. The CDR3 nucleotides read TGTGCCAGCAGCTTGGACAGTGACTATGGCTACACCTTC.

This clone was seen more than once but under ten times. V and J are TRBV7-2 and TRBJ2-5; perhaps TRBD1 as D (5 bases). Germline values: CDR1 SGHTA, CDR2 FQGNSA. The ends were cut back, 5 bases at V and 1 base at J, with 17 bases in the middle. CDR3 length equals 16 residues. CDR3 bases: TGTGCCAGCAGCCCAGGTAGACAGTCGTTCCAAGAGACCCAGTACTTC. This translates into CASSPGRQSFQETQYF. The full variable domain, with the rest looked up from reference TRBV7-2 and TRBJ2-5, is GAGVSQSPSNKVTEKGKDVELRCDPISGHTALYWYRQSLGQGLEFLIYFQGNSAPDKSGLPSDRFSAERTGGSVSTLTIQRTQQEDSAVYLCASSPGRQSFQETQYFGPGTRLLVL.

This chain links TRBV27 with TRBJ1-2; no firm D call. This CDR3 has 13 residues. Trimming shortened V by 11 bases and J by 0 bases, and 13 bases separated the two germline ends. CDR1 is MNHEY and CDR2 is SMNVEV in the germline V gene (reference sequence). The CDR3 nucleotides are TGTGCCTCCTGGGCAGCCCCTAACTATGGCTACACCTTC. Protein: CASWAAPNYGYTF.

The rearrangement links TRBV28 to TRBJ1-5; D not resolved. The V and J ends lost 4 bases and 2 bases respectively, with 12 bases between them. The germline V gene encodes CDR1 MDHEN and CDR2 SYDVKM. The CDR3 covers 15 residues. CDR3 in DNA: TGTGCCAGCAGTTCCCTAACCGCGGGCAATCAGCCCCAGCATTTT. Translating it yields CASSSLTAGNQPQHF.

The chain employs TRBV9 and TRBJ2-7, with 13 bases lining up with TRBD2. With 4 bases clipped from V and 2 bases from J, the junction kept 6 bases outside the gene matches. The V gene's germline CDR1 is SGDLS and CDR2 YYNGEE. The CDR3 loop spans 16 amino acids. This chain's CDR3 is CASSPRGLAGPYEQYF. The CDR3 coding sequence is TGTGCCAGCAGCCCACGGGGACTAGCGGGGCCCTACGAGCAGTACTTC.

The V and J genes are TRBV10-3 and TRBJ1-1; 7 nucleotides match TRBD1. CDR1 and CDR2 (germline): ENHRY, SYGVKD. The length of the CDR3 is 16 residues. Germline trimming cut 3 bases from V and 1 base from J; bases unmatched to any gene: 8. This CDR3 reads CAISDPGRTGNTEAFF. CDR3 sequence (DNA): TGTGCCATCAGTGACCCCGGAAGGACAGGGAACACTGAAGCTTTCTTT.